Here is one TCR beta chain with its context. Its target is not known. The cohort excluded patients with autoimmune disease history or systemic immunosuppression. The length of the CDR3 is 13 residues. Germline V lookup: CDR1 SQVTM, CDR2 ANQGSEA. The sample is drawn from a study of OX40 agonist ivuxolimab in advanced cancers. Study background: Patients with hepatocellular carcinoma, melanoma, renal cell or head and neck cancer made up the dose-escalation patients. One patient with hepatocellular carcinoma and two with cutaneous melanoma, three in all, had partial responses.

The repertoire was sequenced with immunoSEQ multiplex PCR; TCRdb's copy has only in-frame clones and lacks some. There are 15,000 to 20,000 clones in the sample; roughly 87% occur only once, and 25% lies in the top ten. Points from the study as a whole: Expanded clones were, on average, more numerous among CD8+ T cells than CD4+.

This TCR was recovered from an adult with an advanced solid tumor such as melanoma, head and neck, liver or kidney cancer. The sample here was CD4+ or CD8+ T cells sorted from blood, taken in a trial of the OX40 agonist ivuxolimab. The chain uses TRBV29-1 and TRBJ2-1; weak D call: TRBD2 (5 bases). The CDR3 loop reads CSLPGITYNEQFF. The CDR3 region has the DNA TGCAGTCTCCCGGGGATAACCTACAATGAGCAGTTCTTC.